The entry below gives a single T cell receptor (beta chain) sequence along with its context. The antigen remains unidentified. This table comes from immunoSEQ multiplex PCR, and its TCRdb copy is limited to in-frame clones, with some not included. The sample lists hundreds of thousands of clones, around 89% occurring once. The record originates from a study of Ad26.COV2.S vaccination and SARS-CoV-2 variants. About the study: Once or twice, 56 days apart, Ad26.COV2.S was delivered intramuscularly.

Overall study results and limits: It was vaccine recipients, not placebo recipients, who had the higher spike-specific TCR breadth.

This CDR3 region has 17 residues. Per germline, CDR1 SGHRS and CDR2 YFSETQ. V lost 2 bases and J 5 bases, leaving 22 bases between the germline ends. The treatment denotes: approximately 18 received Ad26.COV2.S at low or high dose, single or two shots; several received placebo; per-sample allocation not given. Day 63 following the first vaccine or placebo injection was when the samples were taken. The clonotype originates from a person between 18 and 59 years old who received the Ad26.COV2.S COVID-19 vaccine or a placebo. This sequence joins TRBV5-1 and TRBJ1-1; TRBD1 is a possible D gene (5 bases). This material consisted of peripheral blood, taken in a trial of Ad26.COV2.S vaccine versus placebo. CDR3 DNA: TGCGCCAGCAGCTTCGCTTTCCTCGGGACGGTGGGGACTGAAGCTTTCTTT. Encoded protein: CASSFAFLGTVGTEAFF.